The 14 T cell receptor beta chains below all came from one sample that was sequenced in a study of blood T cell repertoires in COVID-19. Measured with immunoSEQ multiplex PCR; TCRdb has only the in-frame clones, and not every one. The sample carries tens of thousands of clones, 70% to 90% recorded once. What was sequenced was peripheral blood. These receptors all come from a man older than 75 with acute or convalescent COVID-19.

V and J are TRBV29-1 and TRBJ2-2, with no clear D. Germline V gene lookup returns CDR1 SQVTM and CDR2 ANQGSEA. V lost 7 bases, J lost 4 bases, and 16 bases lay in between. This CDR3 has 14 residues. This chain's CDR3 is CSARWAPSTGELFF. The CDR3 DNA sequence: TGCAGCGCCCGGTGGGCCCCGAGCACCGGGGAGCTGTTTTTT.

The rearrangement joins TRBV30 to TRBJ1-2; perhaps TRBD1 as D (5 bases). Germline CDR1 is GTSNPN and CDR2 is SVGIG (reference sequence). The CDR3 runs to 14 residues. Trimming pared 4 bases from V and 3 bases from J, leaving 15 bases between. The CDR3 loop reads CAWIRPGIDYGYTF. The DNA of the CDR3 is TGTGCCTGGATTCGCCCAGGGATAGACTATGGCTACACCTTC.

This sequence joins TRBV6-5 and TRBJ1-5; 11 bases align to TRBD1. Trimming at V came to 4 bases and at J to 5 bases, leaving 4 bases not matched to a gene. This CDR3 is 15 amino acids long. CDR1 is MNHEY, CDR2 SVGAGI, per germline. CDR3 nucleotide sequence: TGTGCCAGCAGTTCGGACAGGGGGCGTTATCAGCCCCAGCATTTT. This encodes CASSSDRGRYQPQHF.

The chain recombines TRBV28 with TRBJ2-7; 7 bases line up with TRBD1. The CDR3 is 13 amino acids. The V segment lost 6 bases and the J segment 4 bases; nucleotides outside the gene matches: 6. CDR1 is MDHEN and CDR2 is SYDVKM in the germline V gene. The CDR3 here is CASRGTAVYEQYF. In DNA, the CDR3 is TGTGCCAGCAGGGGGACAGCCGTTTACGAGCAGTACTTC.

The gene calls are TRBV5-1 and TRBJ2-7, with D perhaps TRBD1 (8 bases). Germline CDR1 SGHRS, CDR2 YFSETQ. Trimming took off 5 bases at V and 4 bases at J, with 16 bases between the two ends. The CDR3 length is 14 residues. CDR3 sequence (DNA): TGCGCCAGCAGAGCGGGACAGGACAAATACGAGCAGTACTTC. Amino acids: CASRAGQDKYEQYF.

In its sample, this clone was seen a few times. V usage is TRBV2 and J usage is TRBJ1-5, with 8 bases that match TRBD1. Unmatched junction bases numbered 15, after V lost 4 bases and J lost 4 bases. Looked up from germline, CDR1 is SNHLY and CDR2 is FYNNEI. The CDR3 covers 18 residues. CDR3 DNA: TGTGCCAGCAGTGCCCTACGCTTCGGACAGGGTAGGAATCAGCCCCAGCATTTT. This sequence encodes CASSALRFGQGRNQPQHF.

The chain recombines TRBV11-2 with TRBJ2-1, with 12 nucleotides matching TRBD2. This CDR3 comprises 19 residues. After removal of 0 bases from V and 0 bases from J, the junction contained 6 bases not matched to a gene. The germline gives CDR1 SGHAT, CDR2 FQNNGV. CDR3 in DNA: TGTGCCAGCAGCTTAGAGGGGACTAGCGGGCGTAGCTCCTACAATGAGCAGTTCTTC. It translates to CASSLEGTSGRSSYNEQFF.

The rearrangement links TRBV7-9 to TRBJ2-5; no reliable D call. The CDR3 has 13 residues. V was cut by 7 bases and J by 3 bases, with 12 bases left in between. Germline CDR1 and CDR2: SEHNR and FQNEAQ (reference sequence). CDR3 in DNA: TGTGCCAGCACCTTCTCCCCTAAAGAGACCCAGTACTTC. It encodes CASTFSPKETQYF.

The chain has TRBV6-6 and TRBJ1-5; no reliable D call. The CDR3 is made up of 14 amino acids. CDR1 is MNHNY, CDR2 SVGAGI, per germline (reference sequence). Trimming shortened V by 0 bases and J by 2 bases, and 5 bases separated the two germline ends. The CDR3 loop is CASSYSFGNQPQHF. In DNA, the CDR3 is TGTGCCAGCAGTTACTCTTTCGGCAATCAGCCCCAGCATTTT.

This chain joins TRBV19 and TRBJ1-4; TRBD1 matches 7 bases. The CDR3 is made up of 16 amino acids. Germline V gene data show CDR1 as LNHDA and CDR2 as SQIVND (reference sequence). V dropped 8 bases and J dropped 0; count of bases not matched to a gene: 9. The CDR3 protein is CASSAGTEATNEKLFF. In nucleotides, the CDR3 is TGTGCCAGTTCTGCCGGGACAGAGGCAACTAATGAAAAACTGTTTTTT.

The chain employs TRBV6-5 and TRBJ1-4; D is uncertain. Germline CDR1 and CDR2: MNHEY and SVGAGI. V lost 6 bases and J lost 1, with 6 bases in between. The CDR3 loop spans 13 amino acids. The CDR3 sequence: CASSGVTNEKLFF. CDR3 in DNA: TGTGCCAGCAGCGGGGTAACTAATGAAAAACTGTTTTTT.

The chain is built from TRBV20-1 and TRBJ2-7; D remains unclear. The germline V gene has CDR1 DFQATT and CDR2 SNEGSKA (reference sequence). Trimming took off 4 bases at V and 3 bases at J, with 7 bases between the two ends. This CDR3 region has 11 residues. The CDR3 nucleotides are TGCAGTGCTAAATCCCGCTACGAGCAGTACTTC. It specifies CSAKSRYEQYF.

The gene calls are TRBV10-2 and TRBJ1-6, with D hard to call. CDR3 length: 13 residues. Germline V gene sequence: CDR1 WSHSY, CDR2 SAAADI. V was trimmed by 0 bases and J by 8 bases, leaving 5 bases between them. The CDR3, as DNA: TGCGCCAGCAGTGAGTCACGGTATTCACCCCTCCACTTT. Translating it yields CASSESRYSPLHF.

The chain is built from TRBV12-3 or TRBV12-4 and TRBJ1-5; weak D call: TRBD1 (5 bases). CDR3 length equals 13 residues. Trimming pared 5 bases from V and 6 bases from J, leaving 11 bases between. The DNA of the CDR3 is TGTGCCAGCAGTGTACAGGTATTTCAGCCCCAGCATTTT. Residues: CASSVQVFQPQHF.